This T cell receptor (beta chain) comes out of a study of shared T cell receptors in the human thymus. Germline V gene data show CDR1 as SQVTM and CDR2 as ANQGSEA. The ends lost 6 bases at V and 4 bases at J; junction bases unmatched: 3. CDR3 length equals 13 residues. The assay was immunoSEQ multiplex PCR, and TCRdb's table has in-frame clones only and misses some. The table records hundreds of thousands of clones, about 87% of them present only once. These data also featured in a second study, about human thymus T cells.

The J gene is TRBJ2-7, the V gene TRBV29-1, with 13 bases fitting TRBD2. Sequenced: thymocytes. The source is a boy under two years old with a congenital heart defect. The CDR3 coding sequence is TGCAGCGTGGTACTAGCGGGGGGGTACGAGCAGTACTTC. Protein product: CSVVLAGGYEQYF.